The clone carrying this T cell receptor beta chain was seen just once. Its antigen is unidentified. Using immunoSEQ multiplex PCR, the repertoire was profiled, and TCRdb retains in-frame clones only, with some absent. Of 430,000 or so clones detected, approximately 89% appear once; the ten largest clones hold approximately 2.5%. Treatment here: 19 received Ad26.COV2.S at low or high dose, single or two shots; 5 received placebo; per-sample allocation not given. Day 63 after the first vaccine or placebo injection was the time point for sampling. Based in Boston, the donor was an adult of 18-55 years. This sample is part of a study of Ad26.COV2.S vaccination and SARS-CoV-2 variants. Trimming pared 3 bases from V and 4 bases from J, leaving 20 bases between. The V gene's germline CDR1 is SGHDN and CDR2 FVKESK. CDR3 length: 17 residues. Points from the study as a whole: Spike-specific TCR breadth was greater after Ad26.COV2.S than placebo. Participants given vaccine showed non-spike TCR breadth similar to that of placebo recipients.

This receptor was obtained from a person between 18 and 60 years old who received the Ad26.COV2.S COVID-19 vaccine or a placebo. The rearrangement uses TRBV14 and TRBJ2-3, with D perhaps matching TRBD2 (7 bases). The material sequenced was peripheral blood, taken in a trial of Ad26.COV2.S vaccine versus placebo. CDR3 amino acids: CASSHFKGGARADTQYF. CDR3 sequence (DNA): TGTGCCAGCAGCCATTTTAAAGGGGGGGCTCGGGCAGATACGCAGTATTTT.